This T cell receptor beta chain was documented in a study of blood T cell repertoires in COVID-19. About the study: The United States, Italy and Spain supplied acute and convalescent COVID-19 samples.

The CDR3 has 20 amino acids. J gave up 0 bases and V 9 bases, and 16 bases lay outside the gene matches. CDR1 is MNHEY and CDR2 is SMNVEV in the germline V gene (reference sequence). Method: immunoSEQ multiplex PCR; TCRdb's copy keeps in-frame clones and lacks some. The table has about 52,000 clones, over 75% seen once. The sequencing input was peripheral blood. The clonotype was recovered from a human donor in a cohort sampled during active COVID-19. The chain employs TRBV27 and TRBJ2-6, with 11 bases lining up with TRBD1. CDR3: CASAGTGGGNRYSGANVLTF. Written as DNA, the CDR3 is TGTGCCAGTGCCGGGACAGGGGGGGGGAATCGCTACTCTGGGGCCAACGTCCTGACTTTC.